This TCR beta chain was profiled in a study of beta chain features in type 1 diabetes. The CDR3 contains 15 residues. V lost 0 bases to trimming and J lost 4 bases; unmatched junction nucleotides: 2. Germline V CDR1 and CDR2: SGHRS, YFSETQ. As every portion of the isolated RNA was reverse transcribed, the sequencing read expressed TCRB transcripts. The table came from immunoSEQ multiplex PCR; TCRdb's copy has only in-frame clones and leaves some out. In the table there are roughly 41,000 clones, around 49% of which are singletons. The sample comprised central memory CD4+ T cells from blood. This chain links TRBV5-1 with TRBJ2-1, with TRBD1 matching over 9 bases. This clonotype originated in a woman younger than 30 in good health. The CDR3 region is CASSLDGQGYNEQFF. CDR3 DNA: TGCGCCAGCAGCTTGGATGGACAGGGGTACAATGAGCAGTTCTTC.